Listed here are 30 T cell receptor beta chains from one sample, sequenced in a study of chemoradiotherapy in HPV16-positive cancers. Sequencing was performed with immunoSEQ multiplex PCR; in TCRdb, only in-frame clones are kept and a portion is missing. The table records several thousand clones, 75% to 80% of them present only once. The sample was acquired from a patient who underwent chemoradiotherapy. These receptors originate from a human donor with HPV-associated anogenital cancer.

The rearrangement joins TRBV29-1 to TRBJ1-1, with 8 bases aligning to TRBD1. The CDR3 totals 16 residues. V shed 6 bases and J 4 bases; nucleotides not matched to a gene: 16. Germline V gene data show CDR1 as SQVTM and CDR2 as ANQGSEA. In DNA form, the CDR3 reads TGCAGCGTCACGCGGGGGACAGGCGGGGCGAGCACTGAAGCTTTCTTT. Residues: CSVTRGTGGASTEAFF.

This clone was counted a single time. The V gene is TRBV5-4, the J gene TRBJ2-3; no definite D call. The CDR3 runs to 13 residues. Looked up from germline, CDR1 is SGHNT and CDR2 is YYREEE (reference sequence). The germline V and J ends were trimmed by 1 base and 4 bases, with 7 bases remaining between them. The CDR3 sequence: CASSLQQSDTQYF. DNA for the CDR3: TGTGCCAGCAGCTTGCAACAGTCAGATACGCAGTATTTT. Filled out from reference TRBV5-4 and TRBJ2-3, the complete variable domain reads ETGVTQSPTHLIKTRGQQVTLRCSSQSGHNTVSWYQQALGQGPQFIFQYYREEENGRGNFPPRFSGLQFPNYSSELNVNALELDDSALYLCASSLQQSDTQYFGPGTRLTVL.

This clone has only a few counts. The J gene is TRBJ1-2, the V gene TRBV5-1; D might be TRBD1 (6 bases). The CDR3 has 16 residues. Trimming took off 1 base at V and 3 bases at J, with 16 bases between the two ends. The germline V gene has CDR1 SGHRS and CDR2 YFSETQ. CDR3 DNA: TGCGCCAGCAGCTTGTATGCAGGGGCTTACGACTATGGCTACACCTTC. It is translated as CASSLYAGAYDYGYTF.

This clone was found once. The rearrangement joins TRBV28 to TRBJ1-1; 7 nucleotides line up with TRBD1. Germline loops: CDR1 MDHEN, CDR2 SYDVKM. V lost 1 base and J lost 1; bases outside the gene matches: 3. The CDR3 sequence is 15 residues long. The CDR3, as DNA: TGTGCCAGCAGTTTATTTGGACAGGAGAACACTGAAGCTTTCTTT. Encoded protein: CASSLFGQENTEAFF. The complete variable domain, with remaining parts taken from reference TRBV28 and TRBJ1-1, reads DVKVTQSSRYLVKRTGEKVFLECVQDMDHENMFWYRQDPGLGLRLIYFSYDVKMKEKGDIPEGYSVSREKKERFSLILESASTNQTSMYLCASSLFGQENTEAFFGQGTRLTVV.

The CDR3 sequence: CASSTRGDNYEQYF. In nucleotides, the CDR3 is TGTGCCAGCTCAACCCGGGGGGATAACTACGAGCAGTACTTC. This chain joins TRBV18 and TRBJ2-7, with 7 bases matching TRBD2. CDR3 size: 14 residues. After removal of 5 bases from V and 3 bases from J, the junction contained 7 bases not matched to a gene. Per the germline V gene, CDR1 is KGHSH and CDR2 is LQKENI.

The genes are TRBV10-3 and TRBJ2-1; 8 positions agree with TRBD2. Germline V CDR1 and CDR2: ENHRY, SYGVKD. This CDR3 contains 14 residues. V lost 8 bases, J lost 7 bases, and 10 bases stayed unmatched. This chain's CDR3 is CAIRLGGAENEQFF. DNA for the CDR3: TGTGCCATCCGGCTCGGGGGGGCCGAAAATGAGCAGTTCTTC.

This clone has just one count. This chain connects TRBV5-1 to TRBJ1-2, with D unresolved. The V and J ends lost 4 bases and 7 bases respectively, with 20 bases between them. Germline assignment: CDR1 SGHRS and CDR2 YFSETQ. This CDR3 contains 15 residues. CDR3 DNA sequence: TGCGCCAGCAGCCCAGGATCGGGAGGGAGTCGTGGCTACACCTTC. It specifies CASSPGSGGSRGYTF. The full variable domain, rest sourced from reference TRBV5-1 and TRBJ1-2, is KAGVTQTPRYLIKTRGQQVTLSCSPISGHRSVSWYQQTPGQGLQFLFEYFSETQRNKGNFPGRFSGRQFSNSRSEMNVSTLELGDSALYLCASSPGSGGSRGYTFGSGTRLTVV.

The J gene is TRBJ1-1, the V gene TRBV5-1; TRBD1 agrees at 7 bases. J was trimmed by 2 bases and V by 4 bases; bases with no gene match: 8. The CDR3 consists of 15 residues. Germline loops: CDR1 SGHRS, CDR2 YFSETQ. For the CDR3, the DNA is TGCGCCAGCAGCCCGAACAGGGGAGTCAACACTGAAGCTTTCTTT. This gives the protein CASSPNRGVNTEAFF.

The chain couples TRBV13 to TRBJ1-2; D may be TRBD1 (5 bases). Germline V gene lookup returns CDR1 PRHDT and CDR2 FYEKMQ (reference sequence). Trimming took off 6 bases at V and 2 bases at J, with 10 bases between the two ends. The CDR3 spans 13 residues. This CDR3 reads CASSLQGNYGYTF. The CDR3 DNA follows: TGTGCCAGCAGTCTGCAGGGCAACTATGGCTACACCTTC.

The CDR3, as DNA: TGTGCCAGCAGTGGGTGGCAGGACTATTCCTACGAGCAGTACTTC. It is translated as CASSGWQDYSYEQYF. The rearrangement joins TRBV2 to TRBJ2-7, with a possible D match to TRBD2 (6 bases). The germline V and J ends were trimmed by 4 bases and 1 base, with 14 bases remaining between them. Per the germline V gene, CDR1 is SNHLY and CDR2 is FYNNEI. The CDR3 extends over 15 amino acids. Variable domain in full (rest from reference TRBV2 and TRBJ2-7): EPEVTQTPSHQVTQMGQEVILRCVPISNHLYFYWYRQILGQKVEFLVSFYNNEISEKSEIFDDQFSVERPDGSNFTLKIRSTKLEDSAMYFCASSGWQDYSYEQYFGPGTRLTVT.

This clone was observed a single time. This chain uses TRBV6-5 with TRBJ2-2; D is uncertain. Between the trimmed V and J ends, which lost 4 bases and 8 bases, there was a span of 11 bases. CDR1 is MNHEY and CDR2 is SVGAGI in the germline V gene. CDR3 length equals 13 residues. The CDR3 nucleotides are TGTGCCAGCAGTTCGATGTTGAGGGGGGAGCTGTTTTTT. It specifies CASSSMLRGELFF.

CDR3 sequence: CASSRQGEETQYF. The CDR3 nucleotides read TGCGCCAGCAGTAGACAGGGGGAAGAGACCCAGTACTTC. This chain joins TRBV4-3 and TRBJ2-5; 9 positions agree with TRBD1. V trimming: 6 bases; J trimming: 3 bases; junction bases outside the gene matches: 2. The CDR3 is made up of 13 amino acids. Germline V gene lookup returns CDR1 LGHNA and CDR2 YSLEER.

This sequence joins TRBV30 and TRBJ1-2; D perhaps matches TRBD1 (5 bases). The ends were cut back, 5 bases at V and 0 bases at J, with 10 bases in the middle. Germline lookup yields CDR1 GTSNPN and CDR2 SVGIG (reference sequence). CDR3 length: 13 residues. The CDR3: CAWGGSTNYGYTF. The CDR3 DNA sequence: TGTGCCTGGGGGGGTTCAACTAACTATGGCTACACCTTC.

This clone was observed once. The chain is built from TRBV10-2 and TRBJ2-1; D perhaps matches TRBD1 (7 bases). The CDR3 loop spans 15 amino acids. CDR1 WSHSY and CDR2 SAAADI come from the germline V gene. The V end lost 7 bases, the J end lost 0 bases, and 13 bases lay between the germline ends. This chain's CDR3 is CASKEGASSYNEQFF. In DNA form, the CDR3 reads TGCGCCAGCAAGGAGGGGGCTAGCTCCTACAATGAGCAGTTCTTC.

The chain couples TRBV7-9 to TRBJ2-5; TRBD2 might be the D (5 bases). The length of the CDR3 is 14 residues. With 1 base removed from V and 5 bases from J, the gap between germline ends came to 11 bases. From germline, CDR1 is SEHNR and CDR2 FQNEAQ (reference sequence). The CDR3 protein is CASSLGGLTETQYF. The CDR3, as DNA: TGTGCCAGCAGCTTAGGAGGGCTTACTGAGACCCAGTACTTC.

This sequence joins TRBV10-3 and TRBJ2-3; 9 positions match TRBD1. Germline CDR1 ENHRY, CDR2 SYGVKD. After removal of 6 bases from V and 2 bases from J, the junction contained 9 bases not matched to a gene. The CDR3 length is 16 residues. CDR3 region: CAIRVDRGPFTDTQYF. DNA of the CDR3: TGTGCCATCAGGGTGGACAGGGGCCCTTTCACAGATACGCAGTATTTT.

The chain uses TRBV11-3 and TRBJ1-1, with TRBD1 matching over 9 bases. Unmatched junction bases numbered 9, after V lost 5 bases and J lost 11 bases. The CDR3 contains 13 residues. Germline V gene lookup returns CDR1 SGHNT and CDR2 YENEEA. The CDR3 reads CASSPGTGSGAFF. DNA for the CDR3: TGTGCCAGCAGCCCAGGGACAGGGAGTGGGGCTTTCTTT.

CDR3 sequence (DNA): TGCGCCAGCAGCGGCAACAGGGGTTTGAGCACTGAAGCTTTCTTT. Its protein is CASSGNRGLSTEAFF. The V call is TRBV5-1, the J call TRBJ1-1, with 7 bases identical to TRBD1. Trimming took 4 bases from V and 4 from J; bases not matched to a gene: 10. The germline CDR1 and CDR2 sequences are SGHRS and YFSETQ. CDR3 length: 15 residues. The full variable domain, rest sourced from reference TRBV5-1 and TRBJ1-1, is KAGVTQTPRYLIKTRGQQVTLSCSPISGHRSVSWYQQTPGQGLQFLFEYFSETQRNKGNFPGRFSGRQFSNSRSEMNVSTLELGDSALYLCASSGNRGLSTEAFFGQGTRLTVV.

This rearrangement joins TRBV28 to TRBJ2-3, with TRBD1 as a possible D gene (6 bases). The CDR3 loop spans 15 amino acids. Trimming pared 2 bases from V and 1 base from J, leaving 10 bases between. In germline, CDR1 is MDHEN, CDR2 SYDVKM. The CDR3 region has the DNA TGTGCCAGCAGTTTAATGGCAGGGGGCACAGATACGCAGTATTTT. Amino acids: CASSLMAGGTDTQYF.

The chain uses TRBV6-1 and TRBJ2-1; D not resolved. Trimming shortened V by 1 base and J by 5 bases, and 18 bases separated the two germline ends. CDR1 and CDR2 from the germline V gene are MNHNS and SASEGT. CDR3 size: 17 residues. The CDR3 coding sequence is TGTGCCAGCAGTGAAGGCTTTAGTTTACCCCCCAACAATGAGCAGTTCTTC. This sequence encodes CASSEGFSLPPNNEQFF.

V usage is TRBV9 and J usage is TRBJ1-5; D unclear. Deletions cut 0 bases from V and 5 bases from J, with 12 bases between. The germline gives CDR1 SGDLS, CDR2 YYNGEE. The CDR3 loop spans 15 amino acids. The CDR3 bases are TGTGCCAGCAGCGTAGATGACGGGCAGTATCAGCCCCAGCATTTT. Protein product: CASSVDDGQYQPQHF.

A few counts support this clone. CDR3 nucleotides: TGTGCCAGCAGGGCCGGGACCCGCAATCAGCCCCAGCATTTT. Encoded protein: CASRAGTRNQPQHF. V and J are TRBV2 and TRBJ1-5; tentative D call: TRBD1 (5 bases). The CDR3 spans 14 residues. Trimming left V 6 bases short and J 2 bases short, with 11 bases between. The germline V gene encodes CDR1 SNHLY and CDR2 FYNNEI.

The J gene is TRBJ1-3, the V gene TRBV4-2; D unclear. Trimming removed 0 bases at V and 0 bases at J, with 9 bases between. Germline CDR1 LGHNA, CDR2 YNFKEQ. The CDR3 has 16 residues. CDR3 DNA sequence: TGTGCCAGCAGCCAAGATCTTGCCAGCTCTGGAAACACCATATATTTT. Encoded protein: CASSQDLASSGNTIYF.

This chain joins TRBV5-1 and TRBJ2-6; maybe TRBD1 (7 bases). Trimming left V 4 bases short and J 0 bases short, with 11 bases between. This CDR3 contains 16 residues. CDR1 is SGHRS, CDR2 YFSETQ, per germline. The DNA of the CDR3 is TGCGCCAGCAGCGCGGGACAGTTCTCTGGGGCCAACGTCCTGACTTTC. Translated: CASSAGQFSGANVLTF.

The J gene is TRBJ1-1, the V gene TRBV5-3, with D possibly TRBD1 on 6 matching bases. TRBV5-3 is identified as an open reading frame with a role that is uncertain. The CDR3 runs to 16 residues. Trimming removed 2 bases from V and 0 bases from J, with 14 bases in between. The DNA of the CDR3 is TGTGCCAGAAGCTTACCTTCGGGACAATTGAACACTGAAGCTTTCTTT. It is translated as CARSLPSGQLNTEAFF.

The chain recombines TRBV28 with TRBJ2-2, with D possibly matching TRBD1 (6 bases). The CDR3 totals 15 residues. V gave up 4 bases and J gave up 4 bases, with 13 bases separating them. Germline V gene sequence: CDR1 MDHEN, CDR2 SYDVKM. CDR3 in amino acids: CASSSQGLGTGELFF. CDR3 nucleotide sequence: TGTGCCAGCAGTTCACAGGGTTTGGGCACCGGGGAGCTGTTTTTT.

The chain uses TRBV7-9 and TRBJ1-6, with 9 bases matching TRBD1. This CDR3 is 15 amino acids long. Germline V gene data show CDR1 as SEHNR and CDR2 as FQNEAQ (reference sequence). V was clipped by 1 base and J by 6 bases; unmatched bases: 1. CDR3 protein: CASSLGDRVNSPLHF. In DNA form, the CDR3 reads TGTGCCAGCAGCTTAGGGGACAGGGTTAATTCACCCCTCCACTTT.

This clone has more than one count but fewer than ten. The chain is built from TRBV2 and TRBJ1-5, with TRBD1 identical over 10 bases. Germline V gene lookup returns CDR1 SNHLY and CDR2 FYNNEI. The CDR3 spans 13 residues. The trim removed 7 bases at V and 7 bases at J, leaving 4 bases unmatched. DNA of the CDR3: TGTGCCAGCACAAGGGACAGGGGACAGCCCCAGCATTTT. Translating gives CASTRDRGQPQHF. Variable domain in full (rest from reference TRBV2 and TRBJ1-5): EPEVTQTPSHQVTQMGQEVILRCVPISNHLYFYWYRQILGQKVEFLVSFYNNEISEKSEIFDDQFSVERPDGSNFTLKIRSTKLEDSAMYFCASTRDRGQPQHFGDGTRLSIL.

This chain uses TRBV7-9 with TRBJ2-7; D remains unclear. CDR3 length: 13 amino acids. Germline V gene sequence: CDR1 SEHNR, CDR2 FQNEAQ (reference sequence). The V end was cut by 3 bases, the J end by 1 base, with 7 bases between. The CDR3 DNA reads as TGTGCCAGCAGCTTTTATGGTTCCTACGAGCAGTACTTC. This encodes CASSFYGSYEQYF.

The chain has TRBV27 and TRBJ1-1; D unclear. Germline CDR1 MNHEY, CDR2 SMNVEV (reference sequence). This CDR3 spans 15 amino acids. V dropped 5 bases and J dropped 6 bases, with 19 bases sitting between them. Here the CDR3 DNA reads TGTGCCAGCAGTCTTGGCAGAGCATCGGGATCTGAAGCTTTCTTT. This sequence encodes CASSLGRASGSEAFF.